This T cell receptor beta chain was observed in a study of T-cell memory formation after mild COVID-19. As for the study in general: Largely donor-specific sequence clusters came from a couple of donors. Overall study results and limits: Clones shrinking between day 15 and 85 showed a balanced CD4/CD8 split, and those that grew later tilted toward CD4+.

To note about this clonotype: What it binds is unknown.

TCRdb called the 5' RACE reads again in MiXCR, with one record for every CDR3 protein. Of 470,000 or so distinct CDR3 sequences listed, roughly 18% were seen once; the top ten hold about 12%. The V end was cut by 7 bases, the J end by 5 bases, with 10 bases between. The CDR3 spans 12 residues. The rearrangement uses TRBV12-3 or TRBV12-4 and TRBJ2-3, with a weak D call TRBD2 (6 bases). Material: PBMCs or a T cell subset sorted from them (not recorded which). The source of this sequence is an adult woman who had mild COVID-19 (a few samples of this study predate the infection). Cell type and time point are not known. CDR3 loop: CASKEGGDTQYF. Written as DNA, the CDR3 is TGTGCCAGCAAGGAGGGTGGAGATACGCAGTATTTT.